These 29 T cell receptor beta chains came from one sample sequenced in a study of regulatory and conventional T cells in RAG deficiency. Here immunoSEQ multiplex PCR was the method, and the copy in TCRdb shows in-frame clones only, minus some. This sample has fewer than 35,000 clones; 85% to 90% occur once, and the top ten carry around 5%. These data were also reused for a study on regulatory T cells. Per that paper: The primer mix had 52 TRBV and 13 TRBJ primers.

Material for sequencing was CD8+ T cells sorted from blood. The origin of the receptors is a human donor in good health.

This chain uses TRBV5-1 with TRBJ1-5, with 7 nucleotides matching TRBD1. This CDR3 region has 15 residues. Germline CDR1 is SGHRS and CDR2 is YFSETQ. V trimming: 2 bases; J trimming: 4 bases; junction bases outside the gene matches: 6. The CDR3 sequence: CASSFSSGGNQPQHF. The CDR3, as DNA: TGCGCCAGCAGCTTTTCCTCAGGGGGTAATCAGCCCCAGCATTTT.

Comment on this clone: Distinct nucleotide sequences in the sample also encode this CDR3. The chain couples TRBV2 to TRBJ2-5; D is uncertain. This CDR3 is built from 14 residues. The V and J ends lost 3 bases and 3 bases respectively, with 11 bases between them. Germline V gene sequence: CDR1 SNHLY, CDR2 FYNNEI. The CDR3 nucleotides are TGTGCCAGCAGTGACCCGGATAGGGAAGAGACCCAGTACTTC. Protein product: CASSDPDREETQYF.

The CDR3 here is CASHTGDTDNYGYTF. In DNA form, the CDR3 reads TGTGCCAGCCATACCGGGGACACCGATAACTATGGCTACACCTTC. The V gene is TRBV25-1, the J gene TRBJ1-2; D may be TRBD1 (6 bases). V lost 8 bases, J lost 1 base, and 17 bases lay in between. The CDR3 has 15 residues. CDR1 MGHDK and CDR2 SYGVNS come from the germline V gene.

This sequence joins TRBV28 and TRBJ2-1; D remains unclear. Per the germline V gene, CDR1 is MDHEN and CDR2 is SYDVKM. The CDR3 has 11 residues. The germline V and J ends were trimmed by 5 bases and 8 bases, with 7 bases remaining between them. The CDR3 DNA sequence: TGTGCCAGCAGTCCTCTATATGAGCAGTTCTTC. It is translated as CASSPLYEQFF.

The rearrangement links TRBV9 to TRBJ1-6; TRBD1 agrees at 7 bases. The CDR3 sequence is 16 residues long. V shed 3 bases, J shed 4 bases, and the junction held 7 bases outside the gene matches. Germline V CDR1 and CDR2: SGDLS, YYNGEE. CDR3 amino acids: CASSAPRDSYNSPLHF. As DNA, the CDR3 is TGTGCCAGCAGCGCCCCCCGGGACAGTTATAATTCACCCCTCCACTTT.

This chain links TRBV19 with TRBJ1-5, with D perhaps matching TRBD1 (6 bases). The CDR3 length is 12 residues. The germline V gene encodes CDR1 LNHDA and CDR2 SQIVND (reference sequence). V was shortened by 7 bases and J by 3 bases, with 7 bases between the two germline ends. CDR3 protein: CASTGDNQPQHF. DNA of the CDR3: TGTGCCAGTACAGGGGACAATCAGCCCCAGCATTTT.

The chain couples TRBV25-1 to TRBJ2-1; TRBD1 might be the D (6 bases). There are 14 residues in the CDR3. Germline loops: CDR1 MGHDK, CDR2 SYGVNS. V lost 3 bases and J lost 4, with 10 bases in between. Here the CDR3 reads CASSEDRMYNEQFF. The CDR3 DNA sequence: TGTGCCAGCAGTGAGGACAGAATGTACAATGAGCAGTTCTTC.

The chain carries TRBV7-9 and TRBJ2-1; 10 positions match TRBD2. Germline V lookup: CDR1 SEHNR, CDR2 FQNEAQ (reference sequence). V shed 5 bases, J shed 3 bases, and the junction held 13 bases outside the gene matches. The CDR3 totals 18 residues. The CDR3: CASSPRGGGTSDYNEQFF. The CDR3 DNA reads TGTGCCAGCAGCCCCCGAGGAGGAGGGACTAGCGACTACAATGAGCAGTTCTTC.

The genes are TRBV13 and TRBJ2-3; 7 bases agree with TRBD1. The CDR3 covers 15 residues. V shed 3 bases and J 3 bases; nucleotides not matched to a gene: 6. Per germline, CDR1 PRHDT and CDR2 FYEKMQ (reference sequence). The CDR3 bases are TGTGCCAGCAGCTTTACGGGACAGTCGACAGATACGCAGTATTTT. It yields the protein CASSFTGQSTDTQYF.

The rearrangement uses TRBV19 and TRBJ1-1; 7 bases agree with TRBD1. The CDR3 sequence is 12 residues long. Germline assignment: CDR1 LNHDA and CDR2 SQIVND (reference sequence). J lost 8 bases, V lost 4 bases, and 4 bases had no gene match. CDR3 sequence: CASSTPTGEAFF. In DNA, the CDR3 is TGTGCCAGTAGTACCCCGACAGGGGAAGCTTTCTTT. Variable domain in full (rest from reference TRBV19 and TRBJ1-1): DGGITQSPKYLFRKEGQNVTLSCEQNLNHDAMYWYRQDPGQGLRLIYYSQIVNDFQKGDIAEGYSVSREKKESFPLTVTSAQKNPTAFYLCASSTPTGEAFFGQGTRLTVV.

The chain links TRBV7-8 to TRBJ2-7; the match to TRBD2 covers 9 bases. The CDR3 is 15 amino acids. V lost 1 base to trimming and J lost 6 bases; unmatched junction nucleotides: 7. The germline V gene has CDR1 SGHVS and CDR2 FQNEAQ. CDR3 residues: CASSLGAGGTAEQYF. The DNA for the CDR3 is TGTGCCAGCAGCTTAGGGGCGGGAGGGACAGCCGAGCAGTACTTC.

This clone was counted once. The chain uses TRBV27 and TRBJ1-6, with unresolved D. This CDR3 is built from 16 residues. In germline, CDR1 is MNHEY, CDR2 SMNVEV (reference sequence). V lost 1 base and J 8 bases, leaving 15 bases between the germline ends. The CDR3 loop reads CASSLFAGITDSPLHF. The CDR3 DNA reads TGTGCCAGCAGTTTATTCGCCGGAATAACAGATTCACCCCTCCACTTT.

This clone was detected a few times. The rearrangement joins TRBV19 to TRBJ2-7; the D gene is possibly TRBD2 (5 bases). V lost 2 bases to trimming and J lost 6 bases, with 11 bases between them. The germline V gene encodes CDR1 LNHDA and CDR2 SQIVND (reference sequence). This CDR3 spans 13 amino acids. The CDR3 DNA reads TGTGCCAGTAGTATAACTCCCAGCGGCGAGCAGTACTTC. It is translated as CASSITPSGEQYF.

The chain joins TRBV5-4 to TRBJ2-7, with 7 bases lining up with TRBD1. Germline CDR1 and CDR2: SGHNT and YYREEE (reference sequence). Losses at the gene ends were 9 bases for V and 2 bases for J; bases not matched to a gene: 8. This CDR3 has 13 residues. CDR3 DNA: TGTGCCATCCATGACAGGGTGACCTACGAGCAGTACTTC. Protein sequence: CAIHDRVTYEQYF.

The chain couples TRBV19 to TRBJ2-1; no clear D. Germline V lookup: CDR1 LNHDA, CDR2 SQIVND (reference sequence). The CDR3 totals 12 residues. The V end was cut by 3 bases, the J end by 8 bases, with 8 bases between. CDR3 loop: CASSMSLYEQFF. CDR3 DNA sequence: TGTGCCAGTAGTATGTCGCTTTATGAGCAGTTCTTC.

The chain links TRBV7-9 to TRBJ2-1, with D tentatively TRBD1 (6 bases). Trimming took 2 bases from V and 8 from J, leaving 10 bases between them. From germline, CDR1 is SEHNR and CDR2 FQNEAQ (reference sequence). This CDR3 is 13 amino acids long. This CDR3 reads CASSLSGVDEQFF. CDR3 bases: TGTGCCAGCAGCTTATCAGGGGTAGATGAGCAGTTCTTC.

This chain links TRBV29-1 with TRBJ2-5, with 9 bases identical to TRBD2. The CDR3 extends over 12 amino acids. The trim removed 5 bases at V and 3 bases at J, leaving 1 base unmatched. Per the germline V gene, CDR1 is SQVTM and CDR2 is ANQGSEA. DNA for the CDR3: TGCAGCGTTAGGACTAGCGAAGAGACCCAGTACTTC. This sequence encodes CSVRTSEETQYF.

The V gene is TRBV25-1, the J gene TRBJ2-7; 9 nucleotides align to TRBD1. This CDR3 region has 15 residues. Germline CDR1 reads MGHDK; CDR2 reads SYGVNS. The junction had 10 bases not matched to a gene; V was cut back by 4 bases and J by 6 bases. In DNA form, the CDR3 reads TGTGCCAGCAGTGGGTGGGGACAGGGAGGGTCCGAGCAGTACTTC. It translates to CASSGWGQGGSEQYF.

The chain couples TRBV11-2 to TRBJ2-5; tentative D call: TRBD1 (5 bases). The V gene's germline CDR1 is SGHAT and CDR2 FQNNGV. The CDR3 is 14 residues long. V lost 1 base and J lost 1, with 7 bases in between. CDR3 residues: CASSLGQFQETQYF. In DNA form, the CDR3 reads TGTGCCAGCAGCTTAGGACAGTTCCAAGAGACCCAGTACTTC. Full variable domain (missing parts from reference TRBV11-2 and TRBJ2-5): EAGVAQSPRYKIIEKRQSVAFWCNPISGHATLYWYQQILGQGPKLLIQFQNNGVVDDSQLPKDRFSAERLKGVDSTLKIQPAKLEDSAVYLCASSLGQFQETQYFGPGTRLLVL.

V and J are TRBV19 and TRBJ1-1, with a possible D match to TRBD1 (6 bases). The ends were cut back, 3 bases at V and 11 bases at J, with 16 bases in the middle. The CDR3 has 13 amino acids. Germline assignment: CDR1 LNHDA and CDR2 SQIVND (reference sequence). In nucleotides, the CDR3 is TGTGCCAGTAGTATCGGTTGGTGGCAGGGGGCTTTCTTT. Translated: CASSIGWWQGAFF.

The chain is built from TRBV7-9 and TRBJ2-7; D is undetermined. The germline V gene encodes CDR1 SEHNR and CDR2 FQNEAQ (reference sequence). The CDR3 runs to 12 residues. Trimming removed 5 bases at V and 4 bases at J, with 9 bases between. The CDR3 region is CASSIAGYEQYF. CDR3 nucleotides: TGTGCCAGCAGCATCGCAGGATACGAGCAGTACTTC.

This chain joins TRBV29-1 and TRBJ2-5, with D perhaps given as TRBD1 or TRBD2 (6 bases each). V shed 4 bases and J shed 5 bases, with 17 bases lying between them. The CDR3 is made up of 14 amino acids. The V gene's germline CDR1 is SQVTM and CDR2 ANQGSEA. CDR3 in amino acids: CSVGGAGPPETQYF. As DNA, the CDR3 is TGCAGCGTTGGGGGGGCAGGCCCGCCGGAGACCCAGTACTTC.

The V gene is TRBV25-1, the J gene TRBJ2-5, with 7 bases identical to TRBD2. Per germline, CDR1 MGHDK and CDR2 SYGVNS. V was pared by 5 bases and J by 5 bases, with 11 bases of the junction left unmatched. CDR3 length: 15 amino acids. The CDR3 loop is CASSKEGGVMETQYF. For the CDR3, the DNA is TGTGCCAGCAGTAAGGAGGGAGGGGTGATGGAGACCCAGTACTTC. Looking up the rest from reference TRBV25-1 and TRBJ2-5 gives the full variable domain: EADIYQTPRYLVIGTGKKITLECSQTMGHDKMYWYQQDPGMELHLIHYSYGVNSTEKGDLSSESTVSRIRTEHFPLTLESARPSHTSQYLCASSKEGGVMETQYFGPGTRLLVL.

The table lists this clone with a few counts. This chain connects TRBV6-6 to TRBJ1-2; 7 nucleotides agree with TRBD1. CDR3 size: 13 residues. The germline gives CDR1 MNHNY, CDR2 SVGAGI (reference sequence). Trimming cost V 2 bases and J 4 bases; bases outside gene matches: 1. CDR3 sequence: CASSYGTVYGYTF. The CDR3, as DNA: TGTGCCAGCAGTTACGGGACAGTCTATGGCTACACCTTC.

The chain uses TRBV29-1 and TRBJ1-3; a weak D match, TRBD1 (5 bases). Trimming left V 1 base short and J 3 bases short, with 16 bases between. Per the germline V gene, CDR1 is SQVTM and CDR2 is ANQGSEA. The CDR3 is 16 amino acids. In DNA, the CDR3 is TGCAGCGTTGAAGTCAAACAGGACCAAGATGGAAACACCATATATTTT. This sequence encodes CSVEVKQDQDGNTIYF.

The chain joins TRBV5-4 to TRBJ2-2; D may be TRBD2 (6 bases). Trimming took 10 bases from V and 5 from J, leaving 15 bases between them. The CDR3 is 13 amino acids. Per the germline V gene, CDR1 is SGHNT and CDR2 is YYREEE (reference sequence). CDR3 protein: CALREVLTGELFF. Written as DNA, the CDR3 is TGTGCCCTGAGGGAGGTTTTAACCGGGGAGCTGTTTTTT.

The chain is built from TRBV6-5 and TRBJ2-7, with D unclear. Germline V gene lookup returns CDR1 MNHEY and CDR2 SVGAGI. Between the trimmed V and J ends, which lost 3 bases and 0 bases, there was a span of 9 bases. The CDR3 contains 14 residues. CDR3 sequence (DNA): TGTGCCAGCAGTTATGCTTCAGCCTCCTACGAGCAGTACTTC. Amino acids: CASSYASASYEQYF.

Concerning this clone: Germline is not matched at one junction end, which may reflect a read error. The gene calls are TRBV19 and TRBJ2-7; D unclear. The CDR3 runs 14 residues. Germline CDR1 and CDR2: LNHDA and SQIVND (reference sequence). CDR3 DNA: TGTGCCGGTAGTATCCGGTCCGGGTGGAACGAGCAGTACTTC. Translated: CAGSIRSGWNEQYF. Drawing the rest from reference TRBV19 and TRBJ2-7, the complete variable domain is DGGITQSPKYLFRKEGQNVTLSCEQNLNHDAMYWYRQDPGQGLRLIYYSQIVNDFQKGDIAEGYSVSREKKESFPLTVTSAQKNPTAFYLCAGSIRSGWNEQYFGPGTRLTVT.

This clone is a singleton in its sample. The genes are TRBV5-1 and TRBJ2-7, with 7 bases fitting TRBD2. The V and J ends lost 4 bases and 0 bases, in that order; junction bases with no gene match: 7. CDR3 length equals 15 residues. The germline CDR1 and CDR2 sequences are SGHRS and YFSETQ. CDR3 loop: CASSLRGGNSYEQYF. CDR3 in DNA: TGCGCCAGCAGCCTAAGGGGAGGGAACTCCTACGAGCAGTACTTC.